This T cell receptor beta chain comes out of a study of blood T cells in healthy people across ages. Broader study findings: A strong correlation between TCR beta diversity and naive T cell percentage was seen.

J gave up 5 bases and V 4 bases, and 8 bases lay outside the gene matches. The CDR3 covers 15 residues. Germline V lookup: CDR1 SNHLY, CDR2 FYNNEI. This clonotype was found a few times. Its antigen is unidentified. Next came a second PCR, run for roughly 6 to 11 cycles, which used a sample-barcoded 5' primer along with a J-beta primer mix. TCRdb redid the calling of the 5' RACE reads with MiXCR, one entry per CDR3 protein. The sample shows approximately 490,000 distinct CDR3 sequences, about 25% of them seen only once. The data were also submitted as part of a second study, on T cells of mothers and their children. This second study notes: Sequencing got over 9.5 million TCR beta CDR3 reads from each mother and a few million from each child.

The chain is built from TRBV2 and TRBJ2-1, with 7 bases lining up with TRBD1. Sequences were obtained from blood. The sequence came from a boy aged 10-17 years in good health. The CDR3 spells CASSAQPTGNNEQFF. CDR3 nucleotides: TGTGCCAGCAGTGCCCAACCGACAGGGAACAATGAGCAGTTCTTC.